This T cell receptor beta chain was sequenced for a study of spatial heterogeneity in lung cancer. The CDR3 has 14 residues. From germline, CDR1 is SGHRS and CDR2 YFSETQ. V lost 2 bases and J lost 7; bases outside the gene matches: 4. The study's findings and limits: Tumors with more nonsynonymous mutations had more expanded intratumoral alpha and beta TCRs. Sequencing reached an estimated coverage of tumor T cells that was only roughly 7% for alpha chains and 13% for beta chains.

TCRdb fed the 5' RACE reads into MiXCR, producing one record per CDR3 protein. Found here are some 12,000 distinct CDR3 sequences, about 12% of them singletons; the top ten hold 30% to 40%. This clonotype has a count of ten or more. The antigen is unknown. Time point reported: sample taken at primary tumor resection. The donor population consisted of approximately 79 patients with untreated, early-stage non-small cell lung cancer. The starting material was lung tumor tissue, obtained at surgery. The sequence was collected from a male donor with early-stage non-small cell lung cancer. The rearrangement joins TRBV5-1 to TRBJ2-1; TRBD1 matches 9 bases. The CDR3 here is CASSLRTGENEQFF. The CDR3 DNA sequence: TGCGCCAGCAGCTTAAGGACAGGGGAGAATGAGCAGTTCTTC.